This TCR beta chain was documented in a study of tumor and adjacent non-tumor tissue in lung cancer. General study findings and limits: Tumor repertoires had a smaller top 100 clone share than normal lung.

Germline CDR1 and CDR2: MNHNS and SASEGT. With 6 bases removed from V and 6 bases from J, the gap between germline ends came to 18 bases. There are 15 residues in the CDR3. The template was RNA from unsorted bulk tissue. This non-tumor lung sample came from over 3 cm beyond the tumor edge. Details on this clonotype: The antigen is not known. A much larger clonotype is one base distant, so this may be a read error.

TCRbeta libraries were built with three rounds of nested PCR, modified from ARM-PCR. MiXCR, run by TCRdb on the multiplex PCR reads, gives a single entry per CDR3 protein. The repertoire holds some 100,000 distinct CDR3 sequences, with 65% as singletons. The sample was distant non-tumor lung tissue. The V call is TRBV6-1, the J call TRBJ2-1; perhaps TRBD1 as D (5 bases). The receptor was derived from a man younger than 45 with non-small cell lung cancer. CDR3 in DNA: TGTGCCAGCAGCCTGACCCTAGAGGACACCAATGAGCAGTTCTTC. Its protein product is CASSLTLEDTNEQFF.